This entry lists 27 T cell receptor beta chains sequenced from one sample in a study of shared clonotypes between healthy human individuals. Clones were read by immunoSEQ multiplex PCR, and TCRdb kept only the in-frame ones, dropping some. Of around 2.5 million clones listed, over 85% are singletons. What was sequenced was naive CD4+ T cells from PBMCs. As to subset: CD45RA+ positively selected. These receptors were collected from a man between 18 and 29 years old in good health. Some clones in this sample may be carry-over from other donors' samples.

J is TRBJ1-1 and V is TRBV7-2, with TRBD1 matching 12 bases. J lost 6 bases, V lost 5 bases, and 4 bases had no gene match. The CDR3 length is 14 residues. The germline V gene encodes CDR1 SGHTA and CDR2 FQGNSA. The CDR3 DNA follows: TGTGCCAGCAGCAGCCGGGACAGGGGGCCTGAAGCTTTCTTT. Its translation: CASSSRDRGPEAFF.

A note on this clone: Other DNA sequences in this sample translate to the same CDR3. The chain couples TRBV29-1 to TRBJ2-5; possibly TRBD1 for D (5 bases). Per the germline V gene, CDR1 is SQVTM and CDR2 is ANQGSEA. The CDR3 runs to 12 residues. Trimming shortened V by 5 bases and J by 5 bases, and 12 bases separated the two germline ends. The CDR3 DNA reads TGCAGCGTTTCAAGGGGATCCGAGACCCAGTACTTC. Encoded protein: CSVSRGSETQYF.

The chain couples TRBV15 to TRBJ2-1, with a weak D call TRBD2 (6 bases). CDR1 and CDR2 (germline): LNHNV, YYDKDF (reference sequence). The CDR3 runs to 15 residues. Deletions cut 5 bases from V and 0 bases from J, with 11 bases between. CDR3 DNA: TGTGCCACCAGCCCGGGGGTCACCTCCTACAATGAGCAGTTCTTC. This gives the protein CATSPGVTSYNEQFF.

The genes are TRBV5-1 and TRBJ1-2, with 8 bases that match TRBD1. V was clipped by 3 bases and J by 6 bases; unmatched bases: 4. Germline V gives CDR1 SGHRS, CDR2 YFSETQ. The CDR3 extends over 13 amino acids. The CDR3, as DNA: TGCGCCAGCAGCTCGGGGGACAGGAATGGCTACACCTTC. This translates into CASSSGDRNGYTF.

CDR3 amino acids: CASSYDTSFAEQYF. The CDR3 bases are TGTGCCAGCAGTTACGATACTAGCTTCGCCGAGCAGTACTTC. The V gene is TRBV6-5, the J gene TRBJ2-7; D possibly corresponds to TRBD2 (6 bases). Germline V CDR1 and CDR2: MNHEY, SVGAGI. The CDR3 is 14 amino acids. Trimming removed 2 bases from V and 6 bases from J, with 14 bases in between.

J is TRBJ2-3 and V is TRBV2; D is ambiguous. The CDR3 runs to 12 residues. V was cut by 6 bases and J by 3 bases, with 7 bases left in between. Germline assignment: CDR1 SNHLY and CDR2 FYNNEI. In DNA form, the CDR3 reads TGTGCCAGCAGGCCCTTAACAGATACGCAGTATTTT. Translating it yields CASRPLTDTQYF.

The chain carries TRBV5-1 and TRBJ2-3; 8 positions match TRBD1. The CDR3 has 15 residues. V shed 2 bases, J shed 4 bases, and the junction held 6 bases outside the gene matches. The V gene's germline CDR1 is SGHRS and CDR2 YFSETQ. CDR3 residues: CASSLGDRSSDTQYF. The CDR3 nucleotides read TGCGCCAGCAGCTTAGGGGACAGGTCTTCAGATACGCAGTATTTT.

The V gene is TRBV7-8, the J gene TRBJ1-5, with D hard to call. The CDR3 contains 13 residues. CDR1 is SGHVS, CDR2 FQNEAQ, per germline. V shed 1 base and J shed 7 bases, with 8 bases lying between them. The CDR3 loop reads CASSLEVRQPQHF. DNA for the CDR3: TGTGCCAGCAGCTTAGAGGTTAGACAGCCCCAGCATTTT.

CDR3 nucleotides: TGTGCCAGCAGCTTTCAGGAACCCTACGAGCAGTACTTC. Translated, it gives CASSFQEPYEQYF. The gene calls are TRBV13 and TRBJ2-7; D remains ambiguous. The CDR3 length is 13 residues. V was trimmed by 3 bases and J by 2 bases, leaving 8 bases between them. CDR1 is PRHDT and CDR2 is FYEKMQ in the germline V gene (reference sequence).

This chain uses TRBV29-1 with TRBJ2-7; 8 nucleotides align to TRBD2. Trimming took 8 bases from V and 0 from J; bases not matched to a gene: 12. The germline CDR1 and CDR2 sequences are SQVTM and ANQGSEA. This CDR3 has 15 amino acids. CDR3 loop: CSPEVGREGSYEQYF. As DNA, the CDR3 is TGCAGCCCCGAAGTGGGTCGGGAGGGCTCCTACGAGCAGTACTTC.

The chain's CDR3 is CASSAGAEAYYEQYF. The CDR3 nucleotides read TGTGCCAGCAGCGCCGGGGCAGAAGCTTACTACGAGCAGTACTTC. This chain links TRBV28 with TRBJ2-7, with D perhaps given as TRBD1 or TRBD2 (5 bases each). CDR1 and CDR2 (germline): MDHEN, SYDVKM. This CDR3 region has 15 residues. V dropped 6 bases and J dropped 3 bases, with 18 bases sitting between them.

CDR3: CASRGPAGGEQFF. CDR3 DNA: TGTGCCAGCAGGGGACCCGCGGGGGGTGAGCAGTTCTTC. This chain joins TRBV28 and TRBJ2-1, with 8 bases fitting TRBD2. Germline V CDR1 and CDR2: MDHEN, SYDVKM. Unmatched junction bases numbered 7, after V lost 6 bases and J lost 9 bases. The CDR3 spans 13 residues.

The chain couples TRBV11-3 to TRBJ2-1, with TRBD2 matching 8 bases. This CDR3 spans 18 amino acids. Germline-derived CDR1 and CDR2 are SGHNT and YENEEA. V was pared by 0 bases and J by 1 base, with 8 bases of the junction left unmatched. The CDR3, as DNA: TGTGCCAGCAGCTTAGATCGGCCTAGCGGGCGTTCCTACAATGAGCAGTTCTTC. Translated, it gives CASSLDRPSGRSYNEQFF.

The J gene is TRBJ2-7, the V gene TRBV9; 9 bases are a match to TRBD2. This CDR3 is 15 amino acids long. With 0 bases clipped from V and 2 bases from J, the junction kept 3 bases outside the gene matches. Germline V gives CDR1 SGDLS, CDR2 YYNGEE. The CDR3 DNA is TGTGCCAGCAGCGTAGTGGCGGGAGGGCCCTACGAGCAGTACTTC. Protein: CASSVVAGGPYEQYF.

The genes are TRBV7-9 and TRBJ2-1; 9 bases align to TRBD2. The ends lost 1 base at V and 2 bases at J; junction bases unmatched: 0. CDR3 length equals 15 residues. Germline V CDR1 and CDR2: SEHNR, FQNEAQ (reference sequence). CDR3 coding DNA: TGTGCCAGCAGCTTAGGGACTAGCGCCTACAATGAGCAGTTCTTC. This sequence encodes CASSLGTSAYNEQFF. The variable domain in full, with the rest retrieved from reference TRBV7-9 and TRBJ2-1, is DTGVSQNPRHKITKRGQNVTFRCDPISEHNRLYWYRQTLGQGPEFLTYFQNEAQLEKSRLLSDRFSAERPKGSFSTLEIQRTEQGDSAMYLCASSLGTSAYNEQFFGPGTRLTVL.

The chain joins TRBV5-6 to TRBJ2-1; maybe TRBD1 (6 bases). The length of the CDR3 is 13 residues. The V end was cut by 0 bases, the J end by 9 bases, with 10 bases between. Per germline, CDR1 SGHDT and CDR2 YYEEEE. The CDR3 nucleotides read TGTGCCAGCAGCTTGGTTATAGGGGGTGAGCAGTTCTTC. Amino acids: CASSLVIGGEQFF.

The chain combines TRBV5-1 with TRBJ2-7, with D tentatively TRBD1 (5 bases). Trimming cost V 0 bases and J 0 bases, with 7 bases left between them. This CDR3 has 14 amino acids. The germline V gene encodes CDR1 SGHRS and CDR2 YFSETQ. The CDR3 DNA sequence: TGCGCCAGCAGCTTGGATCAGGGCTCCTACGAGCAGTACTTC. Translating it yields CASSLDQGSYEQYF. The whole variable domain, filled in from reference TRBV5-1 and TRBJ2-7, reads KAGVTQTPRYLIKTRGQQVTLSCSPISGHRSVSWYQQTPGQGLQFLFEYFSETQRNKGNFPGRFSGRQFSNSRSEMNVSTLELGDSALYLCASSLDQGSYEQYFGPGTRLTVT.

This clone was picked up a small number of times. V usage is TRBV7-2 and J usage is TRBJ1-1, with unresolved D. V gave up 6 bases and J gave up 4 bases, with 9 bases separating them. The CDR3 is 12 residues long. Per germline, CDR1 SGHTA and CDR2 FQGNSA. CDR3 loop: CASRALGTEAFF. CDR3 in DNA: TGTGCCAGCAGGGCTCTAGGCACTGAAGCTTTCTTT.

CDR3 DNA: TGTGCCAGCAGCCTACGGTTTTGGGGTAATGAAAAACTGTTTTTT. Translating it yields CASSLRFWGNEKLFF. The chain is built from TRBV5-8 and TRBJ1-4; D uncertain. The V and J ends lost 4 bases and 4 bases respectively, with 14 bases between them. The CDR3 consists of 15 residues. The germline gives CDR1 SGHTS, CDR2 YDEGEE.

The count of this clone is one. The chain employs TRBV4-1 and TRBJ1-5; D is perhaps TRBD1 (6 bases). Deletions cut 3 bases from V and 0 bases from J, with 24 bases between. CDR1 is MGHRA, CDR2 YSYEKL, per germline. CDR3 length equals 20 residues. The CDR3 spells CASSQENSQGRGYSNQPQHF. For the CDR3, the DNA is TGCGCCAGCAGCCAGGAAAACTCACAGGGAAGAGGCTATAGCAATCAGCCCCAGCATTTT.

This clone came up once. This chain links TRBV5-1 with TRBJ1-3; D uncertain. V was pared by 0 bases and J by 0 bases, with 13 bases between. The germline CDR1 and CDR2 sequences are SGHRS and YFSETQ. This CDR3 is 17 amino acids long. CDR3 nucleotide sequence: TGCGCCAGCAGCTTGGGCCAGGAGATCTTCTCTGGAAACACCATATATTTT. This encodes CASSLGQEIFSGNTIYF.

V is TRBV7-6 and J is TRBJ2-2; TRBD2 aligns across 8 bases. CDR1 is SGHVS, CDR2 FNYEAQ, per germline. The CDR3 has 15 residues. Germline trimming cut 4 bases from V and 5 bases from J; bases unmatched to any gene: 6. DNA for the CDR3: TGTGCCAGCAGCTCGAGCGGGAGTAGGACCGGGGAGCTGTTTTTT. Translated: CASSSSGSRTGELFF.

In this sample, this clone turned up once. The rearrangement joins TRBV5-1 to TRBJ2-1; D unclear. Per germline, CDR1 SGHRS and CDR2 YFSETQ. The CDR3 covers 17 residues. V shed 3 bases and J shed 5 bases, with 21 bases lying between them. The CDR3 DNA is TGCGCCAGCAGCTCCACACAGCTAGGCCAGCATAACAATGAGCAGTTCTTC. It translates to CASSSTQLGQHNNEQFF.

This chain joins TRBV10-3 and TRBJ2-2; D gene uncertain. CDR1 and CDR2 (germline): ENHRY, SYGVKD. The CDR3 length is 13 residues. The V gene lost 3 bases and the J gene lost 1 base, with 3 bases spanning the gap. The chain's CDR3 is CAISERNTGELFF. The CDR3, as DNA: TGTGCCATCAGTGAACGGAACACCGGGGAGCTGTTTTTT.

The V gene is TRBV4-1, the J gene TRBJ2-1; 10 bases map to TRBD2. V trimming: 1 base; J trimming: 12 bases; junction bases outside the gene matches: 12. The CDR3 spans 16 residues. In germline, CDR1 is MGHRA, CDR2 YSYEKL. The CDR3 is CASSQGIGAGGLGQFF. DNA for the CDR3: TGCGCCAGCAGCCAAGGGATAGGAGCGGGAGGGCTTGGGCAGTTCTTC.

V and J are TRBV2 and TRBJ1-1; 8 bases are a match to TRBD1. Germline V gives CDR1 SNHLY, CDR2 FYNNEI. The CDR3 has 15 amino acids. V lost 4 bases, J lost 4 bases, and 8 bases stayed unmatched. The CDR3 region is CASSVYRGASTEAFF. CDR3 in DNA: TGTGCCAGCAGTGTCTACAGGGGGGCGAGCACTGAAGCTTTCTTT. Variable domain in full (rest from reference TRBV2 and TRBJ1-1): EPEVTQTPSHQVTQMGQEVILRCVPISNHLYFYWYRQILGQKVEFLVSFYNNEISEKSEIFDDQFSVERPDGSNFTLKIRSTKLEDSAMYFCASSVYRGASTEAFFGQGTRLTVV.

The V gene is TRBV28, the J gene TRBJ2-5, with 8 bases fitting TRBD1. V lost 1 base, J lost 5 bases, and 6 bases stayed unmatched. The CDR3 spans 15 residues. Germline CDR1 is MDHEN and CDR2 is SYDVKM. The chain's CDR3 is CASSLSRGPWETQYF. In DNA, the CDR3 is TGTGCCAGCAGTTTATCCAGGGGGCCATGGGAGACCCAGTACTTC.